Following are 13 T cell receptor beta chains from one sample sequenced in a study of cytomegalovirus exposure and HLA in healthy donors. Amplification used 60 Vbeta primers and 13 Jbeta primers. The data were produced by immunoSEQ multiplex PCR, yet TCRdb's version contains in-frame clones alone and is incomplete. The sample carries fewer than 200,000 clones, 65% to 85% recorded once. Specimen: PBMCs. The source is a young woman in good health and CMV-seronegative.

The chain joins TRBV7-2 to TRBJ2-2; possibly TRBD2 for D (5 bases). Germline V gives CDR1 SGHTA, CDR2 FQGNSA. The CDR3 spans 20 residues. Trimming stripped 0 bases from V and 1 base from J, with 21 bases between. The CDR3 region is CASSLARLFFGNQNTGELFF. The CDR3, as DNA: TGTGCCAGCAGCTTAGCCCGGTTGTTTTTCGGGAATCAGAACACCGGGGAGCTGTTTTTT. The full variable domain, rest sourced from reference TRBV7-2 and TRBJ2-2, is GAGVSQSPSNKVTEKGKDVELRCDPISGHTALYWYRQSLGQGLEFLIYFQGNSAPDKSGLPSDRFSAERTGGSVSTLTIQRTQQEDSAVYLCASSLARLFFGNQNTGELFFGEGSRLTVL.

In DNA form, the CDR3 reads TGTGCCAGCAGCGGGGGGACTGGGGAGACCCAGTACTTC. Amino acid sequence: CASSGGTGETQYF. This chain uses TRBV9 with TRBJ2-5; D may be TRBD2 (6 bases). The CDR3 loop spans 13 amino acids. Trimming shortened V by 3 bases and J by 5 bases, and 11 bases separated the two germline ends. Germline V lookup: CDR1 SGDLS, CDR2 YYNGEE. Looking up the rest from reference TRBV9 and TRBJ2-5 gives the full variable domain: DSGVTQTPKHLITATGQRVTLRCSPRSGDLSVYWYQQSLDQGLQFLIQYYNGEERAKGNILERFSAQQFPDLHSELNLSSLELGDSALYFCASSGGTGETQYFGPGTRLLVL.

The chain couples TRBV27 to TRBJ2-1, with 7 bases that match TRBD2. Germline CDR1 is MNHEY and CDR2 is SMNVEV (reference sequence). V lost 11 bases to trimming and J lost 8 bases; unmatched junction nucleotides: 27. The CDR3 sequence is 18 residues long. This CDR3 is CALPLGRRRLQPADEQFF. CDR3 bases: TGTGCCCTCCCGCTCGGGAGGCGCCGGCTCCAACCTGCCGATGAGCAGTTCTTC.

V is TRBV4-1 and J is TRBJ2-2; 10 nucleotides agree with TRBD2. This CDR3 region has 19 residues. The ends lost 3 bases at V and 5 bases at J; junction bases unmatched: 15. Germline CDR1 and CDR2: MGHRA and YSYEKL. The CDR3 here is CASSHLLAGTPQGTGELFF. In nucleotides, the CDR3 is TGCGCCAGCAGCCACCTACTAGCGGGGACACCTCAGGGAACCGGGGAGCTGTTTTTT.

The chain recombines TRBV29-1 with TRBJ2-7, with 8 positions matching TRBD1. Unmatched junction bases numbered 7, after V lost 0 bases and J lost 3 bases. The CDR3 consists of 15 residues. Germline CDR1 is SQVTM and CDR2 is ANQGSEA. CDR3: CSVEEGTGDYYEQYF. DNA of the CDR3: TGCAGCGTTGAAGAGGGGACAGGCGATTACTACGAGCAGTACTTC.

This clone appeared a single time. The sample holds other DNA sequences that translate to the same CDR3. The V gene is TRBV19, the J gene TRBJ2-1; possible D gene TRBD2, 5 bases. The CDR3 is made up of 15 amino acids. Trimming pared 3 bases from V and 0 bases from J, leaving 9 bases between. CDR1 is LNHDA and CDR2 is SQIVND in the germline V gene (reference sequence). The CDR3 is CASSISGSSYNEQFF. The DNA for the CDR3 is TGTGCCAGTAGTATCTCGGGGAGCTCCTACAATGAGCAGTTCTTC.

This clone was seen a few times. The chain joins TRBV18 to TRBJ2-2, with TRBD1 identical over 8 bases. The V gene's germline CDR1 is KGHSH and CDR2 LQKENI. There are 16 residues in the CDR3. The V gene end was trimmed by 3 bases and the J gene end by 3 bases; junction bases not matched to a gene: 6. The CDR3 DNA is TGTGCCAGCTCACCTATTTTGACAGGGGACACCGGGGAGCTGTTTTTT. Its translation is CASSPILTGDTGELFF.

This clone was counted once. The chain is built from TRBV5-1 and TRBJ2-3; 9 bases map to TRBD2. CDR3 length equals 17 residues. J gave up 6 bases and V 4 bases, and 15 bases lay outside the gene matches. Germline-derived CDR1 and CDR2 are SGHRS and YFSETQ. The CDR3 loop is CASSPHGGLAGMDTQYF. The DNA of the CDR3 is TGCGCCAGCAGCCCCCACGGCGGTCTAGCGGGAATGGATACGCAGTATTTT.

As to this clone: Additional DNA sequences in this sample encode the identical CDR3. V is TRBV19 and J is TRBJ1-1; D is ambiguous. Between the trimmed V and J ends, which lost 4 bases and 1 base, there was a span of 7 bases. Germline values: CDR1 LNHDA, CDR2 SQIVND (reference sequence). The CDR3 is made up of 13 amino acids. CDR3 region: CASSTTANTEAFF. CDR3 nucleotides: TGTGCCAGTAGTACAACAGCGAACACTGAAGCTTTCTTT.

The chain combines TRBV6-4 with TRBJ2-2; D remains unclear. Deletions cut 0 bases from V and 5 bases from J, with 4 bases between. Germline V CDR1 and CDR2: MRHNA, SNTAGT. The CDR3 contains 13 residues. In DNA, the CDR3 is TGTGCCAGCAGTGACTCTCAGACCGGGGAGCTGTTTTTT. Amino acids: CASSDSQTGELFF.

The J gene is TRBJ2-4, the V gene TRBV19, with TRBD1 matching over 9 bases. The length of the CDR3 is 17 residues. The germline CDR1 and CDR2 sequences are LNHDA and SQIVND (reference sequence). The V segment lost 7 bases and the J segment 0 bases; nucleotides outside the gene matches: 10. The CDR3 spells CASKGGQGLVAKNIQYF. The CDR3 nucleotides read TGTGCCAGTAAGGGGGGACAGGGCCTCGTAGCCAAAAACATTCAGTACTTC. The variable domain in full, completed from reference TRBV19 and TRBJ2-4, reads DGGITQSPKYLFRKEGQNVTLSCEQNLNHDAMYWYRQDPGQGLRLIYYSQIVNDFQKGDIAEGYSVSREKKESFPLTVTSAQKNPTAFYLCASKGGQGLVAKNIQYFGAGTRLSVL.

The J gene is TRBJ2-7, the V gene TRBV4-3; 8 bases map to TRBD2. Trimming cost V 4 bases and J 2 bases; bases outside gene matches: 10. This CDR3 spans 16 amino acids. Germline V CDR1 and CDR2: LGHNA, YSLEER. CDR3 amino acids: CASSRVSGMPPYEQYF. DNA for the CDR3: TGCGCCAGCAGCCGAGTTAGCGGGATGCCCCCCTACGAGCAGTACTTC.

The chain combines TRBV5-1 with TRBJ2-2; D gene uncertain. The CDR3 length is 13 residues. The germline gives CDR1 SGHRS, CDR2 YFSETQ. Trimming took 0 bases from V and 4 from J, leaving 4 bases between them. CDR3 sequence (DNA): TGCGCCAGCAGCTTGGGGCCCACCGGGGAGCTGTTTTTT. It yields the protein CASSLGPTGELFF.